This T cell receptor beta chain derives from a study of T cell responses to AZD1222 COVID-19 vaccine. Study in general: Samples with a second dose at about 4 or about 12 weeks were pooled together. Study-wide points: White British ancestry dominated among donors, who included more females, and clonal diversity was possibly underestimated. Repertoire sampling was restricted to post-peak T cell response timepoints.

Only in-frame clones appear in the TCRdb table, and some are missing; sequencing was by immunoSEQ multiplex PCR. The sample includes 150,000 to 200,000 clones, 94% of them seen just once. Germline V gives CDR1 SGHRS, CDR2 YFSETQ. Trimming cost V 2 bases and J 2 bases; bases outside gene matches: 0. CDR3 length equals 15 residues. To note about this clone: Its antigen is unidentified.

The chain has TRBV5-1 and TRBJ1-6; the match to TRBD1 covers 8 bases. The TCR comes from an adult in good health. Here the sequenced sample was peripheral blood, taken on day 0 of AZD1222 vaccination. In DNA form, the CDR3 reads TGCGCCAGCAGCTTCAGGGGGCCCTATAATTCACCCCTCCACTTT. Translating it yields CASSFRGPYNSPLHF.